The TCR beta chain under discussion was sequenced for a study of response to subunit inactivated influenza vaccine (dated by TCRdb to 2016 to 2019). As for the study more broadly: Deep quantitative T cell receptor repertoire profiling was used in the study to track responses to a trivalent subunit inactivated influenza vaccine.

Between the V and J ends, shortened by 0 bases and 5 bases respectively, the junction contains 10 bases. CDR1 and CDR2, looked up from the germline V gene, are SGDLS and YYNGEE. Counted from cysteine to phenylalanine, this CDR3 has 14 amino acids. The read is trimmed to its CDR3 DNA, 42 bases read in frame from base 1. Libraries were prepared through RT-PCR. TCRdb lists the instrument as Illumina HiSeq 2500. TCRdb passed the public sequencing reads through fastp at Q25 and MiXCR, retaining productive beta sequences. Each record represents a unique CDR3 protein, reported with the most common genes and DNA among its rows. Recorded for this sample are some 500,000 distinct CDR3 sequences; over 10% of them occurred a single time. The biggest ten clones account for over 10% of the sample. The time point label of this sample denotes: approximately 40 days after influenza vaccine administration. The research as a whole found: The authors suggested that each seasonal influenza vaccination may recruit only a limited number of new T cells.

Remarks on this clonotype: Its antigen is currently not known. Per-base quality was not reported, and no clone a single base away is much larger than it.

Material: PBMCs from blood, obtained more than 35 days after vaccination. This TCR was sampled from a man aged 50 to 60 who received an inactivated influenza vaccine. Donor details come from another sample of the same person, matched by shared clones. The chain couples TRBV9 to TRBJ2-3; 5 matching bases give a weak D call of TRBD1. CDR3 region: CASSVAEDRDTQYF. The nucleotide sequence is TGTGCCAGCAGCGTAGCTGAAGACAGAGATACGCAGTATTTT. This CDR3, with the reference TRBV9 and TRBJ2-3 proteins standing in past its ends, gives the full variable domain DSGVTQTPKHLITATGQRVTLRCSPRSGDLSVYWYQQSLDQGLQFLIQYYNGEERAKGNILERFSAQQFPDLHSELNLSSLELGDSALYFCASSVAEDRDTQYFGPGTRLTVL.